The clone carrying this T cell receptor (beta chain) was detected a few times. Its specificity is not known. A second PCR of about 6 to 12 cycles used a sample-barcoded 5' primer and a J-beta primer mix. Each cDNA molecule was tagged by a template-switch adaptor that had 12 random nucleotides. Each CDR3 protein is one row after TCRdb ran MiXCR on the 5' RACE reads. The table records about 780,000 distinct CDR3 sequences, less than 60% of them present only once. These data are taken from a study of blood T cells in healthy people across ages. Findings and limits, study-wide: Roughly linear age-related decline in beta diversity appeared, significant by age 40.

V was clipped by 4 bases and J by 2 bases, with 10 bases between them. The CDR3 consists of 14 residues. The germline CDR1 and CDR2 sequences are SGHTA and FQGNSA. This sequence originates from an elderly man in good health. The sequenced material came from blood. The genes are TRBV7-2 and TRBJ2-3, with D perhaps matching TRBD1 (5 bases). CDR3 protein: CASSSGHPTDTQYF. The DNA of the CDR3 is TGTGCCAGCAGCTCCGGACACCCCACAGATACGCAGTATTTT.